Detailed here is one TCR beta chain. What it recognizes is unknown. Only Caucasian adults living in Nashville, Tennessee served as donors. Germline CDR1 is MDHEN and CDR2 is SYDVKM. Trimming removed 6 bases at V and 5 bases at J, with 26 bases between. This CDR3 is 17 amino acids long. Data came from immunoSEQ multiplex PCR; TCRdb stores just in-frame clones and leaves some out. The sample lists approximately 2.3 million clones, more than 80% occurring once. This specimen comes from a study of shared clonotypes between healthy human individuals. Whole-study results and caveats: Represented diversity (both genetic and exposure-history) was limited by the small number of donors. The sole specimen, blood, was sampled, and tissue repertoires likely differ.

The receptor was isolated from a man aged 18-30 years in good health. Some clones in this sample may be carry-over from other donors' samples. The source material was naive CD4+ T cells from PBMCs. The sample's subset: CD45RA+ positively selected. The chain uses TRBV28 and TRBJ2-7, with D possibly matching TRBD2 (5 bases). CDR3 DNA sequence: TGTGCCAGCAGCCGCCCGCCGAGCGGAGGAACCCCCCACGAGCAGTACTTC. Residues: CASSRPPSGGTPHEQYF.